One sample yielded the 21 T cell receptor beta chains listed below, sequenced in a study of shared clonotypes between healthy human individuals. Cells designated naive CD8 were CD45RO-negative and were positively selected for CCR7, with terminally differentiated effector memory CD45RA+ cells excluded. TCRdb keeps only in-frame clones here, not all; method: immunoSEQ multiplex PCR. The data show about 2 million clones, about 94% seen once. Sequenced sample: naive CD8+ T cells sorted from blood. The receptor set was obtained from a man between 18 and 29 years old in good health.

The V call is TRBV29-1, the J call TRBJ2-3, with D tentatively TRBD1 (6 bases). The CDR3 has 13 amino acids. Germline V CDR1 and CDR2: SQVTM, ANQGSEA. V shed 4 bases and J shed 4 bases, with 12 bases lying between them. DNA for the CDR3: TGCAGCGTTGCAGAAGGGGGTCCAGATACGCAGTATTTT. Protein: CSVAEGGPDTQYF.

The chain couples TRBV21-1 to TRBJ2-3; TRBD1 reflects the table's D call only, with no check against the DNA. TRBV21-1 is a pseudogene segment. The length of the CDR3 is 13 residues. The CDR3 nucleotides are TGTGCCAGCGAGCAGGGTAGGGCAGATACGCAGTATTTT. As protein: CASEQGRADTQYF.

As DNA, the CDR3 is TGTGCCAGCAGCTTGGGATGGAATGAGCAGTTCTTC. Its protein product is CASSLGWNEQFF. J is TRBJ2-1 and V is TRBV5-4, with D unresolved. This CDR3 has 12 amino acids. Trimming took off 0 bases at V and 7 bases at J, with 5 bases between the two ends. CDR1 is SGHNT, CDR2 YYREEE, per germline (reference sequence).

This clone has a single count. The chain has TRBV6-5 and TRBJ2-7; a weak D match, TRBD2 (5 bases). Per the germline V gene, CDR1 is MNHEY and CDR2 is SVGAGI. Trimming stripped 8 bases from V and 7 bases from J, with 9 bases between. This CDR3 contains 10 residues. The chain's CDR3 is CASGGEEQYF. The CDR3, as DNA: TGTGCCAGCGGAGGAGAGGAGCAGTACTTC.

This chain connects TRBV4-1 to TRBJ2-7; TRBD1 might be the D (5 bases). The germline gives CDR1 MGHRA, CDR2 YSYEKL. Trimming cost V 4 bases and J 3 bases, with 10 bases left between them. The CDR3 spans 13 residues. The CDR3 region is CASSPRQLYEQYF. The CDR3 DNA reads TGCGCCAGCAGCCCTAGACAGCTCTACGAGCAGTACTTC.

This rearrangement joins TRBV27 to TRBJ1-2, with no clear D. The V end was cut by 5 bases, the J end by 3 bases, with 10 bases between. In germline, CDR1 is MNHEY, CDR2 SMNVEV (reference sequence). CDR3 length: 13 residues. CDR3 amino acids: CASSPRRHYGYTF. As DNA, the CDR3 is TGTGCCAGCAGTCCGAGACGGCACTATGGCTACACCTTC.

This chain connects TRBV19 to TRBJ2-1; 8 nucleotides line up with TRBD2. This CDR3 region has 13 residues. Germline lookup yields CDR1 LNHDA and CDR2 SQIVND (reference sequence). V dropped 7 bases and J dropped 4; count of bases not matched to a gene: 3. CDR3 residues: CASNEREYNEQFF. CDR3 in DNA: TGTGCCAGTAACGAGCGGGAGTACAATGAGCAGTTCTTC.

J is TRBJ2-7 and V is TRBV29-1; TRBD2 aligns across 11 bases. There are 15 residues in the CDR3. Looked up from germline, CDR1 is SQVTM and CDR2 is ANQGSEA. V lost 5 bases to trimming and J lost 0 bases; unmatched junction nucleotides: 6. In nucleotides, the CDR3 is TGCAGCGTTTTAACTAGCGGGGGTATCTCCTACGAGCAGTACTTC. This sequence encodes CSVLTSGGISYEQYF.

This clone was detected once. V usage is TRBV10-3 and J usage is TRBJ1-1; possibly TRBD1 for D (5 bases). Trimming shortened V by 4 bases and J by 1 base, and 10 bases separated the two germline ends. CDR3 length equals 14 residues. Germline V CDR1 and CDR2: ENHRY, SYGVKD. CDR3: CAISGKGANTEAFF. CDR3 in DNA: TGTGCCATCAGTGGGAAAGGGGCGAACACTGAAGCTTTCTTT.

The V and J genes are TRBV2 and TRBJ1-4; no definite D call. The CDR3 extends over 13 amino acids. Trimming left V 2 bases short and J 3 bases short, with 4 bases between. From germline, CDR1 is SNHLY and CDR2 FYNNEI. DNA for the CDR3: TGTGCCAGCAGTGAACGGCCTAATGAAAAACTGTTTTTT. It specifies CASSERPNEKLFF.

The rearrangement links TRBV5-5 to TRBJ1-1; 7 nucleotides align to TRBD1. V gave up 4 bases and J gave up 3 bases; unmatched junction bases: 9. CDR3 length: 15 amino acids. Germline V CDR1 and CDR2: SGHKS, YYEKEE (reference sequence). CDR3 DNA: TGTGCCAGCAGCCTGTGGGACAGCGAATACACTGAAGCTTTCTTT. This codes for CASSLWDSEYTEAFF.

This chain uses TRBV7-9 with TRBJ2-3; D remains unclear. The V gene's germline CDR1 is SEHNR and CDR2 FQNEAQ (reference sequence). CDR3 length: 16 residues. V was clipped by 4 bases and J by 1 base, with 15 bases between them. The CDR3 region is CASSSGPWLGTDTQYF. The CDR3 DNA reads TGTGCCAGCAGCTCTGGACCCTGGCTTGGCACAGATACGCAGTATTTT.

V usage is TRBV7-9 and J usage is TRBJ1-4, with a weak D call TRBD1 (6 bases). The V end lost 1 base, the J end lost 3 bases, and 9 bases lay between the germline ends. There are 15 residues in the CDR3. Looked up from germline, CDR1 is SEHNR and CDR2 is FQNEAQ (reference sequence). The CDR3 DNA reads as TGTGCCAGCAGCTTAGGAGAGGGGGCTAATGAAAAACTGTTTTTT. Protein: CASSLGEGANEKLFF.

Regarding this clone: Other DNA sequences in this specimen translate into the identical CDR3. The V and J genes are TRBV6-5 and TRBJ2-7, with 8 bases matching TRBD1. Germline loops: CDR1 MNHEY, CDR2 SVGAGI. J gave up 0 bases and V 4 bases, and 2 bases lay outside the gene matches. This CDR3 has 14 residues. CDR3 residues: CASSSGQVSYEQYF. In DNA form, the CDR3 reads TGTGCCAGCAGTTCGGGACAGGTCTCCTACGAGCAGTACTTC.

CDR3 in DNA: TGTGCCAGCAGTTTTCGTCTGGGTGATGAGCAGTTCTTC. Its translation is CASSFRLGDEQFF. This rearrangement joins TRBV28 to TRBJ2-1; D ambiguous. The CDR3 extends over 13 amino acids. The germline CDR1 and CDR2 sequences are MDHEN and SYDVKM. V lost 3 bases and J lost 8, with 11 bases in between. Combining the CDR3 with reference TRBV28 and TRBJ2-1 gives the whole variable domain DVKVTQSSRYLVKRTGEKVFLECVQDMDHENMFWYRQDPGLGLRLIYFSYDVKMKEKGDIPEGYSVSREKKERFSLILESASTNQTSMYLCASSFRLGDEQFFGPGTRLTVL.

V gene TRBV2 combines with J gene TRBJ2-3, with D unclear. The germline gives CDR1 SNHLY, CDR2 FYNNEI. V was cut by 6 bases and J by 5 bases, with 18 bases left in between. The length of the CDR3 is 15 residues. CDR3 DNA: TGTGCCAGCAGCGACCTACTTGAAACCAGAGATACGCAGTATTTT. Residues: CASSDLLETRDTQYF.

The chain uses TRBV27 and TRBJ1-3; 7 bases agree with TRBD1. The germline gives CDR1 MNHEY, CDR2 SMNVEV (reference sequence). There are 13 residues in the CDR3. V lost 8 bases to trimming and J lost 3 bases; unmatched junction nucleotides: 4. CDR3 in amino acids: CASGTAYGNTIYF. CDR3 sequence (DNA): TGTGCCAGCGGGACAGCTTATGGAAACACCATATATTTT.

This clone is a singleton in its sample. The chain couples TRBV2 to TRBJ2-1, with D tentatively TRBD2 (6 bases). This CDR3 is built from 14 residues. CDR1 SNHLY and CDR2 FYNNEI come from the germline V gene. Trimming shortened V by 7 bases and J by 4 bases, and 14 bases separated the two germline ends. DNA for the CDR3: TGTGCCAGCACCCCGGGGGTAGTTTACAATGAGCAGTTCTTC. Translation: CASTPGVVYNEQFF.

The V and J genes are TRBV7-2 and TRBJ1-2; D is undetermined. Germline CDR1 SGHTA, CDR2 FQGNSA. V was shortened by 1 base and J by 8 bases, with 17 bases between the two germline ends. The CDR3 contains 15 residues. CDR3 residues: CASSLEGDTLRGYTF. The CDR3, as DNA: TGTGCCAGCAGCTTAGAGGGTGACACCCTGAGGGGCTACACCTTC.

CDR3 in amino acids: CASSFPAEYQGRELFF. In nucleotides, the CDR3 is TGTGCCAGCAGCTTCCCGGCCGAATACCAGGGAAGGGAGCTGTTTTTT. J is TRBJ2-2 and V is TRBV7-2; tentative D call: TRBD1 (5 bases). Trimming stripped 3 bases from V and 9 bases from J, with 20 bases between. Germline V gene data show CDR1 as SGHTA and CDR2 as FQGNSA. The CDR3 runs 16 residues.

The CDR3 coding sequence is TGTGCCAGCAGTTCCCTGATCGAGCAGTACTTC. This encodes CASSSLIEQYF. This sequence joins TRBV6-5 and TRBJ2-7; D is ambiguous. The CDR3 runs 11 residues. V was clipped by 4 bases and J by 6 bases, with 7 bases between them. CDR1 and CDR2 (germline): MNHEY, SVGAGI.